The 14 T cell receptor beta chains below were found in one sample sequenced in a study of identical twins. TCRdb ran MiXCR on the 5' RACE reads and lists one entry per CDR3 protein. The sample has 450,000 to 500,000 distinct CDR3 sequences, roughly an eighth seen once; the top ten hold approximately 1%. This sample also belongs to another study, concerning yellow fever vaccine responses in identical twins.

The sample comprised CD4+ T cells sorted from blood. These receptors were collected from a woman younger than 30 in good health.

CDR3 in amino acids: CASSLWVRSGGGPGANVLTF. CDR3 coding DNA: TGTGCCAGCAGCTTATGGGTGCGGTCGGGGGGAGGGCCTGGGGCCAACGTCCTGACTTTC. The rearrangement links TRBV11-1 to TRBJ2-6, with 7 bases lining up with TRBD2. Trimming took 2 bases from V and 2 from J; bases not matched to a gene: 15. The CDR3 covers 20 residues. In germline, CDR1 is SGHAT, CDR2 FQDESV (reference sequence).

This clonotype was seen more than once but under ten times. The chain employs TRBV7-2 and TRBJ2-7, with 8 nucleotides matching TRBD1. This CDR3 region has 14 residues. J lost 6 bases, V lost 7 bases, and 11 bases had no gene match. The germline V gene has CDR1 SGHTA and CDR2 FQGNSA. CDR3 amino acids: CASTKPAGGVEQYF. CDR3 sequence (DNA): TGTGCCAGCACGAAACCGGCAGGGGGCGTCGAGCAGTACTTC.

This clonotype appeared many times. The chain joins TRBV20-1 to TRBJ2-2; 9 bases are a match to TRBD1. Losses at the gene ends were 1 base for V and 1 base for J; bases not matched to a gene: 7. From germline, CDR1 is DFQATT and CDR2 SNEGSKA (reference sequence). CDR3 length: 17 residues. CDR3 DNA: TGCAGTGCTAGAGCCCACAGGGGGCCGCTGAACACCGGGGAGCTGTTTTTT. Protein product: CSARAHRGPLNTGELFF.

The chain uses TRBV12-3 or TRBV12-4 and TRBJ2-2; D possibly corresponds to TRBD2 (6 bases). V shed 3 bases and J shed 7 bases, with 12 bases lying between them. The CDR3 contains 14 residues. Here the CDR3 reads CASSLGGTVGELFF. DNA of the CDR3: TGTGCCAGCAGTTTGGGCGGGACGGTCGGGGAGCTGTTTTTT.

This clonotype was seen many times. The chain is built from TRBV10-3 and TRBJ2-4, with 9 bases identical to TRBD1. Germline V lookup: CDR1 ENHRY, CDR2 SYGVKD. CDR3 size: 13 residues. J was trimmed by 5 bases and V by 8 bases; bases with no gene match: 4. The CDR3 DNA is TGTGCCATCGGGACAGGGTTACAAAACATTCAGTACTTC. It codes for CAIGTGLQNIQYF.

This clonotype was detected a few times. The chain is built from TRBV20-1 and TRBJ2-7; the match to TRBD2 covers 12 bases. The CDR3 sequence is 18 residues long. V gave up 0 bases and J gave up 1 base; unmatched junction bases: 10. CDR1 is DFQATT, CDR2 SNEGSKA, per germline (reference sequence). DNA of the CDR3: TGCAGTGCTAGAGATGCCAGGGGGCTAGCGGGAGGGTCCTACGAGCAGTACTTC. Translated: CSARDARGLAGGSYEQYF.

In the case of this clonotype: One junction end does not reproduce the germline sequence, and a read error may be involved. The gene calls are TRBV12-3 or TRBV12-4 and TRBJ2-2, with 15 bases identical to TRBD2. The CDR3 runs 17 residues. The CDR3 sequence: CACRLGLAGGLTGELFF. The DNA for the CDR3 is TGTGCCTGCAGATTGGGACTAGCGGGAGGTTTGACCGGGGAGCTGTTTTTT.

The V gene is TRBV28, the J gene TRBJ1-1; no reliable D call. The ends were cut back, 6 bases at V and 0 bases at J, with 14 bases in the middle. The CDR3 sequence is 15 residues long. Germline CDR1 and CDR2: MDHEN and SYDVKM. DNA of the CDR3: TGTGCCAGCAGATCTCAAACTACATTGAACACTGAAGCTTTCTTT. Its translation is CASRSQTTLNTEAFF.

This clonotype was counted between two and nine times. The genes are TRBV25-1 and TRBJ2-7; possible D gene TRBD1, 6 bases. Trimming removed 1 base from V and 1 base from J, with 11 bases in between. CDR1 is MGHDK, CDR2 SYGVNS, per germline. The CDR3 covers 15 residues. CDR3 in amino acids: CASSELGAGSYEQYF. The CDR3 coding sequence is TGTGCCAGCAGTGAATTGGGGGCAGGATCCTACGAGCAGTACTTC.

This clonotype was picked up a small number of times. The rearrangement joins TRBV29-1 to TRBJ2-2; perhaps D is TRBD1 or TRBD2 (7 bases each). The CDR3 consists of 14 residues. Germline loops: CDR1 SQVTM, CDR2 ANQGSEA. Trimming pared 7 bases from V and 4 bases from J, leaving 16 bases between. This CDR3 is CSGGGGAGTGELFF. The CDR3, as DNA: TGCAGCGGGGGAGGGGGCGCTGGCACCGGGGAGCTGTTTTTT.

This clonotype was seen only a few times. V usage is TRBV20-1 and J usage is TRBJ2-1, with 11 bases fitting TRBD2. CDR3 length equals 14 residues. V trimming: 5 bases; J trimming: 8 bases; junction bases outside the gene matches: 8. CDR1 and CDR2 from the germline V gene are DFQATT and SNEGSKA (reference sequence). CDR3 nucleotide sequence: TGCAGTGCTTCCCGACTAGCGGGATTCGATGAGCAGTTCTTC. Translated: CSASRLAGFDEQFF.

The chain recombines TRBV12-3 or TRBV12-4 with TRBJ2-1; tentative D call: TRBD2 (5 bases). The V gene lost 6 bases and the J gene lost 7 bases, with 13 bases spanning the gap. CDR3 length: 13 residues. CDR3 sequence reads: CASRLASVNEQFF. The CDR3 DNA reads TGTGCCAGCAGGCTAGCTTCAGTGAATGAGCAGTTCTTC.

This clonotype was detected a few times. CDR3 coding DNA: TGTGCCAGCAGTTATGGGCGTAGCCGGGAAGAGACCCAGTACTTC. As protein: CASSYGRSREETQYF. The V gene is TRBV6-5, the J gene TRBJ2-5; unclear D gene. Germline CDR1 and CDR2: MNHEY and SVGAGI. The CDR3 totals 15 residues. V was clipped by 3 bases and J by 3 bases, with 14 bases between them.

The chain combines TRBV28 with TRBJ2-5; no firm D call. This CDR3 is built from 16 residues. Trimming took 6 bases from V and 0 from J, leaving 17 bases between them. Germline CDR1 is MDHEN and CDR2 is SYDVKM. The chain's CDR3 is CASSRLLFGNQETQYF. The CDR3 DNA reads as TGTGCCAGCAGCCGATTACTGTTTGGGAACCAAGAGACCCAGTACTTC.